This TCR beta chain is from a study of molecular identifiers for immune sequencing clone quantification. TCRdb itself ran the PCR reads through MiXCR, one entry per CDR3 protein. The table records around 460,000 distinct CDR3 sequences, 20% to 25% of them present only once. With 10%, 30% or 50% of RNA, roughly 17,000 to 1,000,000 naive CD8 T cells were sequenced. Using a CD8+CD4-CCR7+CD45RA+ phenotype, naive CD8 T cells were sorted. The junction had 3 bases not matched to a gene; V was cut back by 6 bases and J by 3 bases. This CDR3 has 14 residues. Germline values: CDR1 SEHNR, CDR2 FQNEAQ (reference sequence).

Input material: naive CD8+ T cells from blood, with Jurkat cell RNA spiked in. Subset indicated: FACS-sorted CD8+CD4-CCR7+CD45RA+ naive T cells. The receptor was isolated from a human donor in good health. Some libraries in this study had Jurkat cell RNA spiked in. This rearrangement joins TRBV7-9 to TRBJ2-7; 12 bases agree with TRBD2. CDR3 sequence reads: CASSRLAGDYEQYF. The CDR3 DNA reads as TGTGCCAGCAGTCGACTAGCGGGAGACTACGAGCAGTACTTC.